The present T cell receptor (beta chain) was sequenced within a study of OX40 agonist ivuxolimab in advanced cancers. Study-level background: Ivuxolimab is a fully human IgG2 antibody that activates OX40 (CD134). Patient treatment consisted of intravenous ivuxolimab administration every 2 weeks at 0.01 to 10 mg/kg.

Study-level points and caveats: In the expanded peripheral T cells, antigen specificity was never determined.

Sequencing was performed with immunoSEQ multiplex PCR; in TCRdb, only in-frame clones are kept and a portion is missing. The table includes under 85,000 clones, over 85% detected once. The germline V gene has CDR1 MDHEN and CDR2 SYDVKM. V shed 7 bases and J shed 0 bases, with 16 bases lying between them. The CDR3 totals 16 residues. With respect to this clone: No antigen is known for it.

Sequencing was performed on CD4+ or CD8+ T cells sorted from blood, taken in a trial of the OX40 agonist ivuxolimab. The sequence was collected from an adult with an advanced solid tumor such as melanoma, head and neck, liver or kidney cancer. The rearrangement joins TRBV28 to TRBJ2-1, with D possibly being TRBD1 (6 bases). CDR3 DNA sequence: TGTGCCAGCATCGGAACAGGGTTCAGCTCCTACAATGAGCAGTTCTTC. Translation gives CASIGTGFSSYNEQFF.